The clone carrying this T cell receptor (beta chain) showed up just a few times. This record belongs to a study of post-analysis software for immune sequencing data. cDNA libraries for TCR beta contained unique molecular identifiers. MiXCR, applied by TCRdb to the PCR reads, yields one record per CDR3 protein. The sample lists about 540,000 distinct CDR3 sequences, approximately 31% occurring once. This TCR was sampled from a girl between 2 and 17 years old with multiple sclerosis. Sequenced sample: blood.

CDR3 nucleotide sequence: TGCAGCGTTGAAGATCCGGGGCCGGGAGGCTACACCTTC. Protein product: CSVEDPGPGGYTF. The chain links TRBV29-1 to TRBJ1-2; TRBD1 might be the D (5 bases). The V end was cut by 0 bases, the J end by 8 bases, with 13 bases between. Germline V gene lookup returns CDR1 SQVTM and CDR2 ANQGSEA. The CDR3 extends over 13 amino acids.